A single TCR beta chain is shown here with its context. The data stem from a study of regulatory and conventional T cells in RAG deficiency. Genomic DNA came from blood conventional CD4+ T cells gated CD25-low CD127-high. Sequencing was performed with immunoSEQ multiplex PCR; in TCRdb, only in-frame clones are kept and a portion is missing. The table lists tens of thousands of clones, 85% to 95% of them singletons. V was trimmed by 4 bases and J by 10 bases, leaving 21 bases between them. This CDR3 contains 15 residues. CDR1 and CDR2 from the germline V gene are SGHKS and YYEKEE (reference sequence). These data also featured in a second study, about regulatory T cells. As that report states: The primer mix had 52 TRBV and 13 TRBJ primers.

The J gene is TRBJ1-5, the V gene TRBV5-5, with D possibly matching TRBD1 (6 bases). Sequences were obtained from CD4+ T cells sorted from blood. The receptor was derived from a human donor in good health. The CDR3 nucleotides read TGTGCCAGCAGCGGCTACGGGACACAAAACCAACCCCAGCATTTT. It translates to CASSGYGTQNQPQHF. Filled out from reference TRBV5-5 and TRBJ1-5, the complete variable domain reads DAGVTQSPTHLIKTRGQQVTLRCSPISGHKSVSWYQQVLGQGPQFIFQYYEKEERGRGNFPDRFSARQFPNYSSELNVNALLLGDSALYLCASSGYGTQNQPQHFGDGTRLSIL.